These T cell receptor beta chains were read from a single sample in a study of blood T cell repertoires in COVID-19. Only in-frame clones appear in the TCRdb table, and some are missing; sequencing was by immunoSEQ multiplex PCR. This sample has 250,000 to 350,000 clones, with 85% to 90% found just once. The sample consisted of peripheral blood. The receptors originated from a woman aged 45-65 years with COVID-19, enrolled during active disease. Each CDR3 is given without its conserved first and last residue.

V gene	J gene	CDR3 protein
TRBV5-1	TRBJ2-1	ASSFNSGRKDEQF
TRBV6-6	TRBJ2-3	ASSYATSSTQY
TRBV18	TRBJ1-5	ASSPQGAGQPQH
TRBV7-9	TRBJ2-7	ASSPRQGPSAYEQY
TRBV7-9	TRBJ2-7	ASSLVPVHYEQY
TRBV6-5	TRBJ1-1	ASSPRQNLNTEAF
TRBV7-9	TRBJ1-5	ASSLHDRAGNQPQH
TRBV6-5	TRBJ2-2	ASRASGATGELF
TRBV5-6	TRBJ1-2	ASSTGTGIGGYT
TRBV10-3	TRBJ1-4	AISARLNEKLF
TRBV18	TRBJ2-2	ASSAGGASGELF